This TCR beta chain was identified during a study of blood T cell repertoires in COVID-19 (dated by TCRdb to about 2020). About the study as a whole: Samples from collaborators originated in the United States, Italy and Spain and spanned both the acute and convalescent phases of COVID-19. Sample metadata almost always included a de-identified subject ID, COVID-19 status, age in years and sex. Samples came from the ongoing ImmuneRACE study (first 160 participants) plus 1,254 subjects from 6 global collaborators. The material from the prospective study consisted of cDNA or gDNA derived from T cells, B-cell-depleted T cells, or PBMCs. HLA class I and class II types, where available, came from metadata supplied by the sample provider rather than from assay-based typing. Subjects who had been exposed to COVID-19, were actively infected with it, or had recovered from it provided the deeply sampled blood TCRbeta repertoires that made up the dataset. A freely available public database, intended as a resource for researchers studying the immune response to SARS-CoV-2, is where the repertoires were released. Points the paper makes about the study in general: The quantity of clinical and demographic metadata differed by source and by participant and was supplied without curation.

The immunoSEQ Assay, a bias-controlled multiplex PCR, was used to amplify TCRbeta CDR3 regions from genomic DNA. Concerning the study's data processing: Within the assay, amplification of reference gene primers was used to estimate how many nucleated cells each sample contained. To quantify the absolute abundance of each unique TCRbeta CDR3 rearrangement, sequence reads were collapsed and filtered. For each sample, productive Simpson clonality was calculated as the square root of Simpson's diversity index across productive rearrangements. TCRdb's version of the immuneACCESS table is confined to in-frame rearrangements and falls short of the full clone set. An unresolved V gene accounts for under half of the shortfall where checked; the remainder is of unknown origin. That table furnishes V, J and clone size, whereas the DNA furnished D and trimming. The table for this sample lists around 150,000 clones; approximately 80% of them were counted only once. The ten largest clones add up to 2.2% of the sample.

This clone was seen once. Its antigen has not been determined. No base-level quality is on record; no much larger clone is a single base apart. The CDR3, from cysteine to phenylalanine, totals 14 residues. Only the CDR3 DNA stays, 42 bases, in frame from base 1. Deletion took 0 bases off V and 5 bases off J, with a span of 9 bases between the germline ends. As encoded in the germline V gene (reference sequence), CDR1 is MNHEY while CDR2 is SMNVEV. Collaborating institutions collected whole blood in K2EDTA tubes following their own protocols. For TCRbeta analysis, collaborator samples were shipped as frozen whole blood, as isolated PBMCs, or as DNA extracted from either sample type.

The receptor was derived from a man between 65 and 85 years old with acute or convalescent COVID-19. The sample was peripheral blood. The sequence is built from TRBV27 and TRBJ2-3; tentative D gene TRBD2, with 5 bases matching. The CDR3 region reads CASSLSTRGDTQYF. The DNA is TGTGCCAGCAGTTTATCGACCCGGGGAGATACGCAGTATTTT.